What follows is one T cell receptor beta chain and its context. The antigen is unknown. The same CDR3 is also encoded by other DNA sequences in this sample. Using immunoSEQ multiplex PCR, the repertoire was profiled, and TCRdb retains in-frame clones only, with some absent. The sample includes roughly 2.2 million clones, approximately 95% of them seen just once. These data come from a study of shared clonotypes between healthy human individuals. Whole-study context: For every donor, three CD4 naive, three CD4 memory, two CD8 naive and one CD8 memory plates were used.

The CDR3 spans 11 residues. V lost 1 base, J lost 4 bases, and 4 bases lay in between. Germline assignment: CDR1 GTSNPN and CDR2 SVGIG (reference sequence). Overall study results and limits: Non-shared clonotypes displayed generation probabilities falling below those of clonotypes present in all four donors. Compared with memory subsets, naive subsets generally had larger estimated richness.

This clonotype was obtained from a man younger than 35 in good health. Some clones in this sample may be carry-over from other donors' samples. This chain connects TRBV30 to TRBJ2-5, with D uncertain. The sequenced sample was naive CD4+ T cells from PBMCs. As for subset: CD45RA+ positively selected. The CDR3 region has the DNA TGTGCCTGGAGTGATCGAGAGACCCAGTACTTC. Protein: CAWSDRETQYF. Together with reference TRBV30 and TRBJ2-5, the CDR3 gives the full variable domain: SQTIHQWPATLVQPVGSPLSLECTVEGTSNPNLYWYRQAAGRGLQLLFYSVGIGQISSEVPQNLSASRPQDRQFILSSKKLLLSDSGFYLCAWSDRETQYFGPGTRLLVL.